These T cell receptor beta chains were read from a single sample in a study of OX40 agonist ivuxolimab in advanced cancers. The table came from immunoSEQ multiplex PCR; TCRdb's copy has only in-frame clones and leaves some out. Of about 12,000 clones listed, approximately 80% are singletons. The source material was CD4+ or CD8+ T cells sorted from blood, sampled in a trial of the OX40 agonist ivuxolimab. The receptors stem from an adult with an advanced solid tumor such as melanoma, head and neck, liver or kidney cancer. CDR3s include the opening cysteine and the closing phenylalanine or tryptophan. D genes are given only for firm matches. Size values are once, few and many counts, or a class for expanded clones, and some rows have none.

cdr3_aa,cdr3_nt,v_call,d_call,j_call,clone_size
CASSLIQVPYEQYF,TGTGCCAGCAGCCTAATACAGGTCCCCTACGAGCAGTACTTC,TRBV7-3,-,TRBJ2-7,-
CASSKTGSFISVETQYF,TGTGCCAGCAGTAAGACCGGGAGCTTCATCTCTGTGGAGACCCAGTACTTC,TRBV27,-,TRBJ2-5,medium-sized
CASSQGIEQYF,TGCGCCAGCAGCCAAGGGATTGAGCAGTACTTC,TRBV4-1,-,TRBJ2-7,few
CASSDSSGSGELFF,TGTGCCAGCAGTGACTCTAGCGGGAGCGGGGAGCTGTTTTTT,TRBV6-4,TRBD2,TRBJ2-2,medium-sized
CSVVGNRGPEQFF,TGCAGCGTTGTTGGAAACAGGGGGCCAGAGCAGTTCTTC,TRBV29-1,TRBD1,TRBJ2-1,-
CASSLEGGSYGYTF,TGCGCCAGCAGCTTGGAGGGCGGCAGCTATGGCTACACCTTC,TRBV5-1,-,TRBJ1-2,-
CASSIVGTSGSEQYF,TGTGCCAGTAGTATTGTCGGGACTAGCGGGAGCGAGCAGTACTTC,TRBV19,TRBD2,TRBJ2-7,few
CASSPPVGANYGYTF,TGCGCCAGCAGCCCCCCGGTAGGTGCTAACTATGGCTACACCTTC,TRBV5-1,-,TRBJ1-2,-
CASSYSPAGEQFF,TGTGCCAGCAGTTATTCCCCGGCAGGGGAGCAGTTCTTC,TRBV6-6,-,TRBJ2-1,-
CASRGNDYGYTF,TGTGCCAGCAGAGGGAACGACTATGGCTACACCTTC,TRBV28,-,TRBJ1-2,-
CASSQDIERESYNEQFF,TGTGCCAGCAGCCAAGATATCGAGCGGGAATCCTACAATGAGCAGTTCTTC,TRBV4-2,TRBD2,TRBJ2-1,-
CASSPQDRGQPQHF,TGTGCCAGCAGCCCCCAGGACAGGGGCCAGCCCCAGCATTTT,TRBV7-2,TRBD1,TRBJ1-5,-
CASSLDRTYEQYF,TGTGCCAGCAGTTTGGACAGAACCTACGAGCAGTACTTC,TRBV6-1,-,TRBJ2-7,-
CASSQARGSYNEQFF,TGTGCCAGCAGCCAAGCCCGAGGCTCCTACAATGAGCAGTTCTTC,TRBV4-2,-,TRBJ2-1,few
CASSEGQVAPGEQYF,TGTGCCAGCAGTGAAGGGCAGGTAGCCCCAGGCGAGCAGTACTTC,TRBV2,-,TRBJ2-7,-
CAWSTGDYNSPLHF,TGTGCCTGGAGTACAGGGGACTATAATTCACCCCTCCACTTT,TRBV30,TRBD1,TRBJ1-6,-
CASSGGNTIYF,TGTGCCAGCAGCGGAGGGAACACCATATATTTT,TRBV7-6,-,TRBJ1-3,-
CASSLLGDSANTGELFF,TGCGCCAGCAGCTTGCTCGGGGACTCCGCGAACACCGGGGAGCTGTTTTTT,TRBV5-1,-,TRBJ2-2,-
CTASRLRGSQQLEQFF,TGCACAGCCTCACGTTTACGGGGCTCTCAACAATTGGAGCAGTTCTTC,TRBV29-1,-,TRBJ2-1,-
CASSLDRGAQPQHF,TGTGCCAGCAGCCTAGACAGGGGAGCCCAGCCCCAGCATTTT,TRBV28,TRBD1,TRBJ1-5,medium-sized
CASSYGQSSGNTIYF,TGTGCCAGCAGTTACGGGCAGTCCTCTGGAAACACCATATATTTT,TRBV6-5,-,TRBJ1-3,-
CASSPGGETQYF,TGTGCCAGCTCACCGGGGGGGGAGACCCAGTACTTC,TRBV18,TRBD2,TRBJ2-5,-
CASFGTSGETYEQYF,TGTGCCAGCTTCGGTACTAGCGGGGAGACCTACGAGCAGTACTTC,TRBV6-1,TRBD2,TRBJ2-7,-
CASSFRQLEAFF,TGTGCCAGCAGTTTTCGCCAGCTTGAAGCTTTCTTT,TRBV28,-,TRBJ1-1,once
CASGEKTGIPREQYF,TGTGCTAGTGGGGAGAAGACAGGGATACCTCGCGAGCAGTACTTC,TRBV12-5,TRBD1,TRBJ2-7,-
CSVEETQGTYEQYF,TGCAGCGTTGAAGAGACACAGGGGACCTACGAGCAGTACTTC,TRBV29-1,TRBD1,TRBJ2-7,-
CSVERLRTLF,TGCAGCGTTGAGAGGCTACGGACCCTCTTT,TRBV29-1,-,TRBJ1-1,-
CASSLSPGDEQYF,TGTGCCAGCAGCTTAAGTCCTGGGGACGAGCAGTACTTC,TRBV7-3,-,TRBJ2-7,-
CASSDESVGEAFF,TGTGCCAGCAGTGACGAGAGCGTGGGAGAAGCTTTCTTT,TRBV6-4,-,TRBJ1-1,medium-sized
CATSRGLAGGEQFF,TGTGCCACCAGCAGAGGACTAGCGGGGGGGGAGCAGTTCTTC,TRBV15,TRBD2,TRBJ2-1,-
CASSGTGEAYNEQFF,TGTGCCAGCAGCGGTACAGGGGAGGCCTACAATGAGCAGTTCTTC,TRBV7-3,-,TRBJ2-1,-
CASTGVSSYNEQFF,TGTGCCAGCACTGGGGTTAGCTCCTACAATGAGCAGTTCTTC,TRBV2,-,TRBJ2-1,-
CASSIGVGGVIYEQYF,TGTGCCAGTAGTATCGGTGTTGGAGGGGTGATCTACGAGCAGTACTTC,TRBV19,-,TRBJ2-7,-
CASSLASPARGTGELFF,TGTGCCAGCAGCTTGGCATCCCCTGCTCGGGGCACCGGGGAGCTGTTTTTT,TRBV5-4,-,TRBJ2-2,-
CSVDGGTSQAATDTQYF,TGCAGCGTTGATGGGGGGACTAGCCAAGCTGCCACAGATACGCAGTATTTT,TRBV29-1,TRBD2,TRBJ2-3,-
CASSADRGPTGARETQYF,TGTGCCAGCAGTGCCGACAGGGGGCCGACAGGGGCAAGGGAGACCCAGTACTTC,TRBV25-1,TRBD1,TRBJ2-5,-
CASSVLWGTEAFF,TGTGCCAGCAGCGTATTATGGGGCACTGAAGCTTTCTTT,TRBV9,-,TRBJ1-1,-
CASSKDSYNEQFF,TGTGCCAGCAGCAAGGACAGCTACAATGAGCAGTTCTTC,TRBV5-4,-,TRBJ2-1,-